Sequencing of this T cell receptor beta chain was carried out in a study of blood T cells in healthy people across ages. Donors ranged from about 6 to 95 years old and were healthy Caucasians in Russia. Together with a sample-barcoded 5' primer, a J-beta primer mix was included in a second PCR lasting about 7 to 11 cycles. TCRdb re-derived calls from the 5' RACE reads in MiXCR, one entry per CDR3 protein. The table records about 1.4 million distinct CDR3 sequences, roughly 64% of them present only once. This clonotype was seen only a few times. What it binds is not known. The CDR3 has 14 amino acids. With 5 bases removed from V and 0 bases from J, the gap between germline ends came to 8 bases. Study-level findings and limits: Older individuals had lower TCR beta diversity per million T cells (the decline was roughly linear).

The V gene is TRBV12-3 or TRBV12-4, the J gene TRBJ1-5; unclear D gene. This TCR was recovered from a man between 18 and 35 years old in good health. Sample: blood. In DNA, the CDR3 is TGTGCCAGCAGTGCCACCGATAGCAATCAGCCCCAGCATTTT. Translated: CASSATDSNQPQHF.